Listed here is a single TCR beta chain. The sample belongs to a study of blood T cell repertoires in COVID-19. Study as a whole: Collection of acute and convalescent COVID-19 samples took place in the United States, Italy and Spain. The analysed material was cDNA or gDNA that came from T cells, B-cell-depleted T cells, or PBMCs.

The CDR3 contains 16 residues. The V segment lost 4 bases and the J segment 4 bases; nucleotides outside the gene matches: 10. Germline CDR1 and CDR2: LGHDT and YNNKEL (reference sequence). Libraries were prepared by immunoSEQ multiplex PCR; TCRdb keeps only in-frame clonotypes and omits some of them. The profile shows hundreds of thousands of clones, 89% of them singletons. This receptor was obtained from a woman aged 30 to 39 with COVID-19, enrolled during active disease. This chain connects TRBV3-1 (or the pseudogene TRBV3-2) to TRBJ2-3, with 8 bases matching TRBD1. Sequencing was done on a sample of peripheral blood. The CDR3 region has the DNA TGTGCCAGCAGCCCCACGGACAGGGCTATAGCAGATACGCAGTATTTT. This encodes CASSPTDRAIADTQYF.